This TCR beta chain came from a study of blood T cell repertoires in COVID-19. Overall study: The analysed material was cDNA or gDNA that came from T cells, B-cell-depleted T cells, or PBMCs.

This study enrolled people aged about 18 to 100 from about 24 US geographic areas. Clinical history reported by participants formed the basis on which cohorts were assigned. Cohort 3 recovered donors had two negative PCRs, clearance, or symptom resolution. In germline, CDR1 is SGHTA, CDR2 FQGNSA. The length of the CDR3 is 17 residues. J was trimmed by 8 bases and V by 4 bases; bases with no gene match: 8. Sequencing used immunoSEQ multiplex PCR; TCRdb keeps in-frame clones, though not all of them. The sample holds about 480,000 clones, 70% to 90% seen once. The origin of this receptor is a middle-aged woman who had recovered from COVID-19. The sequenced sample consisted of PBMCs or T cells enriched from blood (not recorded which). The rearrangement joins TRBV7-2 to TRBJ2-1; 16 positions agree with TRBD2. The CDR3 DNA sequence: TGTGCCAGCAGCTCATACTTGGGACTAGCGGGAGGGCATGAGCAGTTCTTC. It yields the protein CASSSYLGLAGGHEQFF.